The subject of this entry is one T cell receptor (beta chain). Antigen unknown. Using immunoSEQ multiplex PCR, the repertoire was profiled, and TCRdb retains in-frame clones only, with some absent. This sample has under 250,000 clones, with around 87% found just once. This sample was included in a study of cytomegalovirus exposure and HLA in healthy donors. General study results and limits: According to a later analysis, TCR clusters from the first cohort tended to co-occur in the 120 or so validation repertoires. Specificity of a few CMV-associated chains for CMV antigens was verified in vitro.

V lost 8 bases and J lost 5; bases outside the gene matches: 12. The CDR3 contains 15 residues. Germline V CDR1 and CDR2: SNHLY, FYNNEI. V gene TRBV2 combines with J gene TRBJ1-5, with 7 bases that match TRBD1. Sequencing was performed on PBMCs. The origin of this receptor is a woman aged 18-29 years in good health and CMV-seropositive. CDR3 coding DNA: TGTGCCAGCCGACAGGGAGAGGTTAGGGATCAGCCCCAGCATTTT. Translation gives CASRQGEVRDQPQHF.